Each of the 9 T cell receptor beta chains below was sequenced from the same sample in a study of T cell repertoires in cytomegalovirus infection. Each CDR3 protein is one row after TCRdb ran MiXCR on the reads. Found here are some 900,000 distinct CDR3 sequences, 32% of them singletons; the top ten hold 12%. These receptors' antigens are unknown. Material: cultured CD8+ T cells from PBMCs, obtained from culture after CMV antigen stimulation. These receptor sequences come from a human donor in good health (CMV status not recorded). Some clones in this sample may be carry-over from other donors' samples.

V usage is TRBV7-3 and J usage is TRBJ2-3, with D tentatively TRBD1 or TRBD2 (5 bases each). V was trimmed by 5 bases and J by 2 bases, leaving 17 bases between them. The CDR3 is 16 residues long. Germline V gene data show CDR1 as SGHTA and CDR2 as FQGTGA. CDR3 sequence: CASSPYGAVYTDTQYF. For the CDR3, the DNA is TGTGCCAGCAGCCCCTACGGGGCGGTTTACACAGATACGCAGTATTTT.

V and J are TRBV27 and TRBJ2-1; D call uncertain. The CDR3 is made up of 14 amino acids. CDR1 and CDR2 (germline): MNHEY, SMNVEV (reference sequence). Deletions cut 6 bases from V and 3 bases from J, with 12 bases between. The CDR3 sequence: CASSKGKVYNEQFF. DNA for the CDR3: TGTGCCAGCAGCAAGGGTAAAGTCTACAATGAGCAGTTCTTC.

The chain couples TRBV27 to TRBJ1-5; TRBD1 matches at 10 bases. The ends lost 6 bases at V and 5 bases at J; junction bases unmatched: 4. This CDR3 comprises 14 residues. Germline V gene data show CDR1 as MNHEY and CDR2 as SMNVEV (reference sequence). CDR3 nucleotide sequence: TGTGCCAGCAGCAGACAGGGGGCCTATCAGCCCCAGCATTTT. Its translation is CASSRQGAYQPQHF.

This CDR3 is CASSAQGRQEPYGYTF. CDR3 DNA: TGTGCCAGTAGTGCGCAGGGGAGACAGGAACCCTATGGCTACACCTTC. This sequence joins TRBV19 and TRBJ1-2, with D maybe TRBD1 (6 bases). Germline CDR1 LNHDA, CDR2 SQIVND (reference sequence). There are 16 residues in the CDR3. The ends were cut back, 5 bases at V and 4 bases at J, with 20 bases in the middle.

V usage is TRBV7-6 and J usage is TRBJ2-1; 14 positions match TRBD2. The CDR3 covers 16 residues. Germline V gene data show CDR1 as SGHVS and CDR2 as FNYEAQ. V was pared by 4 bases and J by 7 bases, with 6 bases of the junction left unmatched. The CDR3, as DNA: TGTGCCAGCAGCTCCTGGGGACTAGCGGGGGAGAATGAGCAGTTCTTC. Amino acids: CASSSWGLAGENEQFF.

This clonotype showed up just a few times. The chain uses TRBV12-3 or TRBV12-4 and TRBJ2-3; 7 bases are shared with TRBD2. The CDR3 length is 14 residues. V shed 9 bases, J shed 6 bases, and the junction held 12 bases outside the gene matches. CDR3 DNA: TGTGCCAGTAGGCCGGCGGGGGTTTTTGATACGCAGTATTTT. Its protein product is CASRPAGVFDTQYF.

The chain is built from TRBV7-9 and TRBJ2-5; no firm D call. The V end was cut by 4 bases, the J end by 2 bases, with 14 bases between. The CDR3 runs to 15 residues. Germline CDR1 reads SEHNR; CDR2 reads FQNEAQ (reference sequence). The DNA for the CDR3 is TGTGCCAGCAGCTGGATAGCCAGTAGGCAAGAGACCCAGTACTTC. This codes for CASSWIASRQETQYF.

A single count supports this clonotype. Germline is not matched at one junction end, which may reflect a read error. The chain has TRBV10-3 and TRBJ1-5; D possibly corresponds to TRBD1 (6 bases). The CDR3 length is 14 residues. Looked up from germline, CDR1 is ENHRY and CDR2 is SYGVKD. The CDR3 protein is CAISPGVSNQPRHF. The CDR3 region has the DNA TGTGCCATCTCTCCAGGGGTAAGCAATCAGCCCCGGCATTTT.

The gene calls are TRBV6-2 or TRBV6-3 and TRBJ1-1, with TRBD1 matching over 8 bases. CDR1 and CDR2 (germline): MNHEY, SVGEGT. The CDR3 is 17 residues long. V shed 2 bases, J shed 1 base, and the junction held 9 bases outside the gene matches. The CDR3 DNA reads as TGTGCCAGCAGTTACCCGGGGGACAGGCCCGGGAACACTGAAGCTTTCTTT. Protein: CASSYPGDRPGNTEAFF.